This T cell receptor beta chain was profiled in a study of shared clonotypes between healthy human individuals. Generated by immunoSEQ multiplex PCR, the TCRdb table keeps only in-frame clones and is missing some. The sample includes about 2.3 million clones, less than 95% of them seen just once. The CDR3 runs to 14 residues. Germline V gene lookup returns CDR1 MGHDK and CDR2 SYGVNS. V lost 4 bases, J lost 3 bases, and 2 bases stayed unmatched. The count of this clone is one. This clonotype was obtained from a man younger than 35 in good health. Some clones in this sample may be carry-over from other donors' samples. The V gene is TRBV25-1, the J gene TRBJ1-2, with TRBD1 matching 10 bases. Sample: naive CD4+ T cells from PBMCs. Subset noted: CD45RA+ positively selected. The CDR3 DNA sequence: TGTGCCAGCAGTGGACAGGGGGCGGACTATGGCTACACCTTC. Translating it yields CASSGQGADYGYTF.